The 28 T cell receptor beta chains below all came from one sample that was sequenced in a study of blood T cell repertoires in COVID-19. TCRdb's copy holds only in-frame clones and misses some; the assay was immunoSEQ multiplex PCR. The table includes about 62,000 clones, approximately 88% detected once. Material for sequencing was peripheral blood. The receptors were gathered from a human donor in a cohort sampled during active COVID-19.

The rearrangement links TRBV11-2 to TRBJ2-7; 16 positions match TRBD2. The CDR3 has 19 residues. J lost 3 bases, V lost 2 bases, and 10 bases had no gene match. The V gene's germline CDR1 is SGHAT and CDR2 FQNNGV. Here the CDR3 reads CASSLSPSGLAGGNYEQYF. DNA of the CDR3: TGTGCCAGCAGCTTATCTCCCTCGGGACTAGCGGGGGGGAACTACGAGCAGTACTTC.

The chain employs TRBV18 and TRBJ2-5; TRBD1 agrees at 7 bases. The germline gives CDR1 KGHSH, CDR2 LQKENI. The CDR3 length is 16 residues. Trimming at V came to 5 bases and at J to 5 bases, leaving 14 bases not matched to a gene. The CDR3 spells CASSLTRQGIEETQYF. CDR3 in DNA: TGTGCCAGCTCATTAACTCGACAGGGCATCGAGGAGACCCAGTACTTC.

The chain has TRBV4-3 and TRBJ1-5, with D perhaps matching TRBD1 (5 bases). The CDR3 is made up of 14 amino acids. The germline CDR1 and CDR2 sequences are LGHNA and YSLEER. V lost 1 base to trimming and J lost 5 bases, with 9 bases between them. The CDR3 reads CASSQGQGDQPQHF. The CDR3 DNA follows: TGCGCCAGCAGCCAAGGCCAGGGCGATCAGCCCCAGCATTTT.

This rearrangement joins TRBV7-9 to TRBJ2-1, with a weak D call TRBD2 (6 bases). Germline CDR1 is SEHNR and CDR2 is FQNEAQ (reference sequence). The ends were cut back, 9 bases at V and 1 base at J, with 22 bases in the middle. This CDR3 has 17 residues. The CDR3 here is CASSLAPNPGSYNEQFF. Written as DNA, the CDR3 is TGTGCCAGTTCGCTAGCGCCCAACCCGGGGTCCTACAATGAGCAGTTCTTC. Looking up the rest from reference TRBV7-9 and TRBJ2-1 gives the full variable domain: DTGVSQNPRHKITKRGQNVTFRCDPISEHNRLYWYRQTLGQGPEFLTYFQNEAQLEKSRLLSDRFSAERPKGSFSTLEIQRTEQGDSAMYLCASSLAPNPGSYNEQFFGPGTRLTVL.

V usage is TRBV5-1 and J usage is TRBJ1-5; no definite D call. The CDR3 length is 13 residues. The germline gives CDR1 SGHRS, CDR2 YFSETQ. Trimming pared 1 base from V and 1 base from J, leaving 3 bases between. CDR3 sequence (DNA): TGCGCCAGCAGCTTGCTGAGCAATCAGCCCCAGCATTTT. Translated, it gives CASSLLSNQPQHF.

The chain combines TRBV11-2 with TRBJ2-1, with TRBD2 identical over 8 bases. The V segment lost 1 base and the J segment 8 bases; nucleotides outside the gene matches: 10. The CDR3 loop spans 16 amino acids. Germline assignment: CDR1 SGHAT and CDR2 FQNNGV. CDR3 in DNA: TGTGCCAGCAGCTTAGGCTTGAGCGGGAGTGAGCATGAGCAGTTCTTC. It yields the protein CASSLGLSGSEHEQFF. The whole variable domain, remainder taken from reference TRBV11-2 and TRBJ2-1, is EAGVAQSPRYKIIEKRQSVAFWCNPISGHATLYWYQQILGQGPKLLIQFQNNGVVDDSQLPKDRFSAERLKGVDSTLKIQPAKLEDSAVYLCASSLGLSGSEHEQFFGPGTRLTVL.

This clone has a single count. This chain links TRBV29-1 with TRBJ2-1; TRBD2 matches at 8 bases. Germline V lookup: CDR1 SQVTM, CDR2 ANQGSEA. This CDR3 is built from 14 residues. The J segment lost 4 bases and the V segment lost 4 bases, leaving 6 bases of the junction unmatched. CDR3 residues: CSVGLAGLYNEQFF. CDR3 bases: TGCAGCGTTGGGCTAGCGGGTCTTTACAATGAGCAGTTCTTC.

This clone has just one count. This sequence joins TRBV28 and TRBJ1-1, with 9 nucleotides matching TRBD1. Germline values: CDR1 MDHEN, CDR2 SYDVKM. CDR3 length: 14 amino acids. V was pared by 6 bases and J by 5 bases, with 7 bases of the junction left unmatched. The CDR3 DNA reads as TGTGCCAGCAGCACCGGGACAGGGAGGACTGAAGCTTTCTTT. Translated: CASSTGTGRTEAFF.

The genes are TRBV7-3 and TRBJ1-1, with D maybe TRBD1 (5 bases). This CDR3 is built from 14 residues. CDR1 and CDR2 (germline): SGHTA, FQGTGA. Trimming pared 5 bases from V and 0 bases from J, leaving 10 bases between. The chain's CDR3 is CASSPGPVNTEAFF. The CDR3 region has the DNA TGTGCCAGCAGCCCAGGGCCTGTGAACACTGAAGCTTTCTTT.

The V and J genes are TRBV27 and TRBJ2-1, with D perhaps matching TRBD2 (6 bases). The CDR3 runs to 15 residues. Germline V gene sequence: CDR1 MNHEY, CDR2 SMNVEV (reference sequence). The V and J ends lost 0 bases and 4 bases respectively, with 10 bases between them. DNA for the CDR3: TGTGCCAGCAGTTTATCGATAGCGGAGTACAATGAGCAGTTCTTC. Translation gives CASSLSIAEYNEQFF.

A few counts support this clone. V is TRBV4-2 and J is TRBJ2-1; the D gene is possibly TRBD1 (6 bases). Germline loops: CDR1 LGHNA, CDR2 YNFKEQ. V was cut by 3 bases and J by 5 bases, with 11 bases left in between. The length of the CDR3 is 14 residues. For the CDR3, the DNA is TGTGCCAGCAGCCAGTTGGACAGTGACAATGAGCAGTTCTTC. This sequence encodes CASSQLDSDNEQFF.

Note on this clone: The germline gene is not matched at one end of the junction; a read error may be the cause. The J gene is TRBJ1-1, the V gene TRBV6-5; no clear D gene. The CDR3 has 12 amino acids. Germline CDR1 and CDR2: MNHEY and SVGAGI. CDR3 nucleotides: TGTGCCACCAGTACGGGGAACACTGAAGCTTTCTTT. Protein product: CATSTGNTEAFF.

The CDR3 region is CASSLEGEGNEQFF. CDR3 DNA: TGTGCCAGCAGTCTAGAAGGGGAGGGGAATGAGCAGTTCTTC. The chain links TRBV2 to TRBJ2-1, with TRBD2 identical over 7 bases. CDR1 is SNHLY, CDR2 FYNNEI, per germline. This CDR3 is 14 amino acids long. The trim removed 5 bases at V and 7 bases at J, leaving 8 bases unmatched.

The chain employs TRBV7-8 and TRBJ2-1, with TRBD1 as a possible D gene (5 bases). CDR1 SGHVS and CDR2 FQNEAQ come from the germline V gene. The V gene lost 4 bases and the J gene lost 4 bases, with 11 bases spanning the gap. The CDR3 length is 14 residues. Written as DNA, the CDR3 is TGTGCCAGCAGCTCGGAAAGGGGATACAATGAGCAGTTCTTC. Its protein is CASSSERGYNEQFF. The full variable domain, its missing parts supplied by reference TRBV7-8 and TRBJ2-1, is GAGVSQSPRYKVAKRGQDVALRCDPISGHVSLFWYQQALGQGPEFLTYFQNEAQLDKSGLPSDRFFAERPEGSVSTLKIQRTQQEDSAVYLCASSSERGYNEQFFGPGTRLTVL.

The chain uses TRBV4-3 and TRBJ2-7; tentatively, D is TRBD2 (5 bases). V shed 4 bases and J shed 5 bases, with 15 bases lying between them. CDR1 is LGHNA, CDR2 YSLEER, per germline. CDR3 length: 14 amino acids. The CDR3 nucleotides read TGCGCCAGCAGCCCGGCCAGAGGGATCGACGAGCAGTACTTC. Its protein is CASSPARGIDEQYF.

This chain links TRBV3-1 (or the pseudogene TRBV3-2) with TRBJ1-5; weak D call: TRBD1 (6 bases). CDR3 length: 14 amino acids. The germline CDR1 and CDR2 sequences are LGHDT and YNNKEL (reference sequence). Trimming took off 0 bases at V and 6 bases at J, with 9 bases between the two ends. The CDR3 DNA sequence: TGTGCCAGCAGCCAAGAGACAGGCTCTCAGCCCCAGCATTTT. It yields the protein CASSQETGSQPQHF.

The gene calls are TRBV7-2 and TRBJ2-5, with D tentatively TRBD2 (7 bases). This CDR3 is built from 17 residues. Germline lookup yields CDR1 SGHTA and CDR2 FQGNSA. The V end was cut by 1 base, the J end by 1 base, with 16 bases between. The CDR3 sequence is CASSLVGGAGPQETQYF. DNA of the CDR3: TGTGCCAGCAGCTTAGTTGGGGGGGCAGGTCCCCAAGAGACCCAGTACTTC.

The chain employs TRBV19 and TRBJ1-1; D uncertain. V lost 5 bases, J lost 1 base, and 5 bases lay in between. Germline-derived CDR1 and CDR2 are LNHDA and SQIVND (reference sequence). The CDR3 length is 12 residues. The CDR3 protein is CASSLGNTEAFF. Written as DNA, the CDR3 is TGTGCCAGTAGTCTCGGGAACACTGAAGCTTTCTTT.

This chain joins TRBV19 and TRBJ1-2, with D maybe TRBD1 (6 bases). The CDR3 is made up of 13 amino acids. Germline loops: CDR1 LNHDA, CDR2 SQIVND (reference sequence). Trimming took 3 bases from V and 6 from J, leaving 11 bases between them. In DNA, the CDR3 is TGTGCCAGTAGTATGGGGGGGGCAGATGGCTACACCTTC. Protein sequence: CASSMGGADGYTF.

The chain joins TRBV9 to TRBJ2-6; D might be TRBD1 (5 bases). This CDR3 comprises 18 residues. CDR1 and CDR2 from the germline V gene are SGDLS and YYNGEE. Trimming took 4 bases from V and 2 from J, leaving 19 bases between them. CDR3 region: CASSFHFQGLTGANVLTF. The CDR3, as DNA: TGTGCCAGCAGCTTCCACTTTCAGGGTCTGACTGGGGCCAACGTCCTGACTTTC.

CDR3 nucleotides: TGTGCCAGTACCCCACAGTTTATGACAGTGGAAGCTTTCTTT. This encodes CASTPQFMTVEAFF. This chain links TRBV19 with TRBJ1-1, with a possible D match to TRBD1 (5 bases). Trimming pared 7 bases from V and 8 bases from J, leaving 20 bases between. Per germline, CDR1 LNHDA and CDR2 SQIVND (reference sequence). The CDR3 is made up of 14 amino acids.

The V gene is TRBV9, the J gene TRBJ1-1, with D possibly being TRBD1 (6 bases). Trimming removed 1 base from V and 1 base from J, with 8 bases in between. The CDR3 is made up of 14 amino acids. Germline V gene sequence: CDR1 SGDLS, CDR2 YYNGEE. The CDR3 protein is CASSVRTENTEAFF. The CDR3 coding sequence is TGTGCCAGCAGCGTAAGGACAGAGAACACTGAAGCTTTCTTT.

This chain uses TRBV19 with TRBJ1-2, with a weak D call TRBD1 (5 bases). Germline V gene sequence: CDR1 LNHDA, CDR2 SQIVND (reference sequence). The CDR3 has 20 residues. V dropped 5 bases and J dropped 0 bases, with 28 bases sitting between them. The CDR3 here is CASSVTLIWGGSTTNYGYTF. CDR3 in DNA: TGTGCCAGTAGTGTTACCCTCATTTGGGGGGGATCTACCACTAACTATGGCTACACCTTC.

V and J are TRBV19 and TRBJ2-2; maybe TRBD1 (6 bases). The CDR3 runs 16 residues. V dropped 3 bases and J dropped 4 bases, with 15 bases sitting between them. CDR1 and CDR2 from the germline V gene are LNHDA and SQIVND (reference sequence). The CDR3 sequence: CASSIQGGEGTGELFF. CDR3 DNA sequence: TGTGCCAGTAGTATTCAAGGGGGTGAGGGCACCGGGGAGCTGTTTTTT.

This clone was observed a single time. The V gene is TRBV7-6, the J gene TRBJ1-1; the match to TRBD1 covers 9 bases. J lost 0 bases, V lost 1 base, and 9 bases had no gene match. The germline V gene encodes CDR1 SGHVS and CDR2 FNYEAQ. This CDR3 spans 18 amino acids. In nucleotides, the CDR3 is TGTGCCAGCAGCTTAGGGTCGACAGGGGGATTTGTGAACACTGAAGCTTTCTTT. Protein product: CASSLGSTGGFVNTEAFF.

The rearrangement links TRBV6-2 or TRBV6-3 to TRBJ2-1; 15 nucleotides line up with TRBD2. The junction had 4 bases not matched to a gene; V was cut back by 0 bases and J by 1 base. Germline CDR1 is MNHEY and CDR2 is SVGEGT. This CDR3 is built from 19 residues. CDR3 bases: TGTGCCAGCAGTTACTCTGGACTAGCGGGAGGGCCGTCCTACAATGAGCAGTTCTTC. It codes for CASSYSGLAGGPSYNEQFF.

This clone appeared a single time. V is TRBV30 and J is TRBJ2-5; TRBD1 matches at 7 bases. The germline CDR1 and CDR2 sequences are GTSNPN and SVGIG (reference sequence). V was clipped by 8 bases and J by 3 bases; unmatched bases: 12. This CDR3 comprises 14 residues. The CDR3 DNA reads TGTGCCGGTAATACAGGGGTAGGTGAAGAGACCCAGTACTTC. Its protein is CAGNTGVGEETQYF.

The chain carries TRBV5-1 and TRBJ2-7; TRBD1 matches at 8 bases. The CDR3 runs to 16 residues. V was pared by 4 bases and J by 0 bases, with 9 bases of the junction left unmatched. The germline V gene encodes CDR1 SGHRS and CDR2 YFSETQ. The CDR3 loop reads CASSPSGTGNSYEQYF. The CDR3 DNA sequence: TGCGCCAGCAGCCCGTCAGGGACAGGAAACTCCTACGAGCAGTACTTC.